The source of this TCR beta chain is a study of graft-versus-host responses after intestinal transplantation. This CDR3 is built from 16 residues. Per germline, CDR1 MGHRA and CDR2 YSYEKL. On this clone: The target antigen is unknown. The junction differs from germline at one of its ends, possibly a read error.

Repertoires were generated with immunoSEQ multiplex PCR, while TCRdb's copy carries only in-frame clones and drops some. The sample holds tens of thousands of clones; about 90% are singletons and the top ten take 5% to 6.5%. V gene TRBV4-1 combines with J gene TRBJ2-5, with 8 bases matching TRBD2. The starting material was unstimulated CD8+ T cells sorted from spleen or lymph node cells, obtained before intestinal transplant. The origin of this receptor is a human donor who received an intestinal transplant. This CDR3 is CASSQDGGGTQETQHF. The DNA of the CDR3 is TGCGCCAGCAGCCAAGACGGCGGGGGGACACAAGAGACCCAGCACTTC.